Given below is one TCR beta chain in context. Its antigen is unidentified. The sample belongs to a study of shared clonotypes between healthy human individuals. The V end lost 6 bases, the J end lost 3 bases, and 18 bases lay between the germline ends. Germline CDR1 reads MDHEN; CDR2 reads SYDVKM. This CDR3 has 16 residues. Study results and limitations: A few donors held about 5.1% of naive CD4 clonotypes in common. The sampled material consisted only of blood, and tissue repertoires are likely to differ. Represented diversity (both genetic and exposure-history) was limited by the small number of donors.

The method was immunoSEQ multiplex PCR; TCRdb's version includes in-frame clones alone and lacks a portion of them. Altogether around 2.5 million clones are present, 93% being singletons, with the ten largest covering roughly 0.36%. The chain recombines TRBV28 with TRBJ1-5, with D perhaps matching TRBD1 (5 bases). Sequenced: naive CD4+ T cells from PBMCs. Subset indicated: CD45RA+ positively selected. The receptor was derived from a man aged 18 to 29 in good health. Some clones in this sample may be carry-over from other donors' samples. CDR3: CASSLPGTAFNQPQHF. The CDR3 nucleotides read TGTGCCAGCAGCCTACCCGGGACGGCTTTCAATCAGCCCCAGCATTTT.